This T cell receptor beta chain was captured in a study of blood T cell repertoires in COVID-19. Overall study: The United States, Italy and Spain provided the acute and convalescent COVID-19 samples.

In the authors' workflow: Amplification with reference gene primers provided the estimates of nucleated cell counts. Using immunoSEQ multiplex PCR, the repertoire was profiled, and TCRdb retains in-frame clones only, with some absent. The V and J calls and clone size were taken over from that table, and D and trimming were inferred from the DNA. The sample shows roughly 39,000 clones, 85% of them seen only once. Trimming at V came to 5 bases and at J to 1 base, leaving 9 bases not matched to a gene. The V gene's germline CDR1 is SGHRS and CDR2 YFSETQ. The CDR3 has 15 amino acids. The source material was peripheral blood. The genes are TRBV5-1 and TRBJ2-7, with 7 bases aligning to TRBD2. The sequence derives from a man in his sixties with acute or convalescent COVID-19. As DNA, the CDR3 is TGCGCCAGCAGGTTCAGTTGGGGGGGATCCTACGAGCAGTACTTC. Translating gives CASRFSWGGSYEQYF.